This T cell receptor (beta chain) was identified in a study of T cell repertoires in cytomegalovirus infection. The CDR3 totals 15 residues. V was cut by 5 bases and J by 3 bases, with 15 bases left in between. Germline CDR1 and CDR2: SGHAT and FQNNGV. Study-wide results and limits: Ex vivo, HLA-C-restricted CMV-specific TCR beta clonotypes prevailed over the rest of the response.

In the case of this clonotype: Its antigen is not identified.

TCRdb independently ran MiXCR on the reads; one entry per CDR3 protein. The sample yields under 200,000 distinct CDR3 sequences, roughly a sixth seen once. Sequencing was carried out using CD8+ T cells from PBMCs. This sequence was found in a human donor in good health (CMV status not recorded). Some clones in this sample may be carry-over from other donors' samples. The chain recombines TRBV11-2 with TRBJ2-3; D possibly corresponds to TRBD2 (6 bases). The CDR3, as DNA: TGTGCCAGCAGCCGTGGGACTGGATTTACAGATACGCAGTATTTT. Protein sequence: CASSRGTGFTDTQYF.